The clone carrying this T cell receptor (beta chain) was observed a handful of times. The target antigen is unknown. cDNA synthesis used the whole RNA isolate, giving expressed TCRB sequences. Using immunoSEQ multiplex PCR, the repertoire was profiled, and TCRdb retains in-frame clones only, with some absent. The sample lists under 200,000 clones, around 8% occurring once. This sample was included in a study of beta chain features in type 1 diabetes. Study details: Analysis included about 100 million sorted cells drawn from all samples.

This CDR3 is 15 amino acids long. Germline loops: CDR1 SGHRS, CDR2 YFSETQ. Trimming pared 2 bases from V and 5 bases from J, leaving 16 bases between. General study points: Significant though moderate, a shortening of TCRB CDR3s appeared in all four CD4+ subsets of Type 1 diabetes patients. When VDJ junctions were examined, type 1 diabetes patients showed fewer insertions and more deletions.

The source of this sequence is a man between 18 and 29 years old in good health. The V and J genes are TRBV5-1 and TRBJ2-5; the D gene is possibly TRBD1 (6 bases). Material: central memory CD4+ T cells from blood. CDR3 DNA: TGCGCCAGCAGCTTCGCGACACAGGGTTCTGAGACCCAGTACTTC. It specifies CASSFATQGSETQYF.